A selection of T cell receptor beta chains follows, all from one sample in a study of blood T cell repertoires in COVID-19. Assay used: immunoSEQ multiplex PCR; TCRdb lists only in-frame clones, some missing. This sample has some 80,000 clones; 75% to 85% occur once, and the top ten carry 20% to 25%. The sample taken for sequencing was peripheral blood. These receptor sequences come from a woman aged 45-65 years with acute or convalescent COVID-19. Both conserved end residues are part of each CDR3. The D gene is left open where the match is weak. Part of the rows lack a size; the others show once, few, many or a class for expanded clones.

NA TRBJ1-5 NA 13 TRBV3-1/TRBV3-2 TGTGCCAGCAGCTTCCAGGGTGCTCAGCCCCAGCATTTT CASSFQGAQPQHF
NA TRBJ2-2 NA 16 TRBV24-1 TGTGCCACCAGTGACCGATACAGGTCGGGCACCGGGGAGCTGTTTTTT CATSDRYRSGTGELFF
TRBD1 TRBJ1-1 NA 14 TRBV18 TGTGCCAGCTCCATGGACAGGGTTGACACTGAAGCTTTCTTT CASSMDRVDTEAFF
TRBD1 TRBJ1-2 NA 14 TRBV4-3 TGCGCCAGCAGCCAAGGGGACAGGAGGACTGGCTACACCTTC CASSQGDRRTGYTF
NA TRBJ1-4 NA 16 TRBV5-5 TGTGCCAGCAGCTTGGCGGCAGACACTGGGTATGAAAAACTGTTTTTT CASSLAADTGYEKLFF
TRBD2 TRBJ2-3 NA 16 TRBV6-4 TGTGCCAGCAGTAAAGAGCGGGAGGGCCCCACAGATACGCAGTATTTT CASSKEREGPTDTQYF
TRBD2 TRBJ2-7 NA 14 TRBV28 TGTGCCAGCAGTTTCGGACTAGCGTCCTACGAGCAGTACTTC CASSFGLASYEQYF
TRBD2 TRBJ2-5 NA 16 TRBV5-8 TGTGCCAGCAGCTTGGGGGCCCGGGGAGGGGAAGAGACCCAGTACTTC CASSLGARGGEETQYF
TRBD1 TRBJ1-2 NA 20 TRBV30 TGTGCCTGGAGTGCTCGGAGGACAGGGGGCTTTGGTTTGGCTAACTATGGCTACACCTTC CAWSARRTGGFGLANYGYTF
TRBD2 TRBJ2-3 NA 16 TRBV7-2 TGTGCCAGCAGCTGGTTAGCGGGATCTAGCACAGATACGCAGTATTTT CASSWLAGSSTDTQYF
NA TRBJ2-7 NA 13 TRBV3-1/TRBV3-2 TGTGCCAGCAGCCGGGGGACTTTTCTCGAGCAGTACTTT CASSRGTFLEQYF
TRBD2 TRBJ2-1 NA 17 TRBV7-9 TGTGCCAGCAGCCCTCTGGGACTAGCGGGAGTGTTCAATGAGCAGTTCTTC CASSPLGLAGVFNEQFF
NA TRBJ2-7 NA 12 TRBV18 TGTGCCAGCTCCCCCGGGTCCGACGAGCAGTACTTC CASSPGSDEQYF
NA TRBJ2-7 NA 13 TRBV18 TGTGCCAGCTCCCCCAACAGAGACAACGAGCAGTACTTC CASSPNRDNEQYF
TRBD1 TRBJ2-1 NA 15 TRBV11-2 TGTGCCAGCAGCTCATACAGGGGGGCCTACAATGAGCAGTTCTTC CASSSYRGAYNEQFF
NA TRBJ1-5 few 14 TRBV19 TGTGCCAGTAGTATGGCTCTTAGCAATCAGCCCCAGCATTTT CASSMALSNQPQHF
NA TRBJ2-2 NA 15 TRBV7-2 TGTGCCAGCAGAATCTCGGGGGGCAACACCGGGGAGCTGTTTTTT CASRISGGNTGELFF
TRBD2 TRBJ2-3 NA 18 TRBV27 TGTGCCAGCAGATTCAGATCGGGGGGTCCCCAATGGACACGGGTGCAGTATTTT CASRFRSGGPQWTRVQYF
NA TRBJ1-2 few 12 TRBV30 TGTGCCTGGAGTGTACTCCCCTATGGCTACACCTTC CAWSVLPYGYTF
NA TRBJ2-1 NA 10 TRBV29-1 TGCAGCGTCTTTTTGGCTGAGCAGTTCTTC CSVFLAEQFF
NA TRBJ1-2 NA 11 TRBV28 TGTGCCAGCACCTACGGGGAGGGCTACACCTTC CASTYGEGYTF
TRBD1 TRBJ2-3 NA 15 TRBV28 TGTGCCAGCAGTTTATCCGGACAGGGCACAGATACGCAGTATTTT CASSLSGQGTDTQYF
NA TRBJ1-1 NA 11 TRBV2 TGTGCCAGCAGGCCGACAGCGGAAGCTTTCTTT CASRPTAEAFF
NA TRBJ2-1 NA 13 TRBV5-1 TGCGCCAGCAGCACCACCCTCGACCCCGCGGAGTTCTTC CASSTTLDPAEFF
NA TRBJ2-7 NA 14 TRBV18 TGTGCCAGCTCCCGAAACCACAGGGACTACGAGCAGTACTTC CASSRNHRDYEQYF
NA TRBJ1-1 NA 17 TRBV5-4 TGTGCCAGCACCGTTTCTCGTTTCAAGGGGCAGAACACTGAAGCTTTCTTT CASTVSRFKGQNTEAFF
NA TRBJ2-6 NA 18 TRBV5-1 TGCGCCAGCAGCCGAGCCTCCGGGGGTTCGTCTGGGGCCAACGTCCTGACTTTC CASSRASGGSSGANVLTF
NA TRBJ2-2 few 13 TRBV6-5 TGTGCCAGCAGTTCCATGTACACCGGGGAGCTGTTTTTT CASSSMYTGELFF
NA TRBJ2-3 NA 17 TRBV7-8 TGTGCCAGCAGCTTACTTAGGCTCACTAAGGCCACAGATACGCAGTATTTT CASSLLRLTKATDTQYF
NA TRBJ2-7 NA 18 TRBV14 TGTGCCAGCAGCCAAGAAGGTGGCGGGTACGGGAGTACCTACGAGCAGTACTTC CASSQEGGGYGSTYEQYF
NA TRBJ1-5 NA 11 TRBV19 TGTGCCAGTAGTATAGTTTCGACAGTGAGGTTT CASSIVSTVRF
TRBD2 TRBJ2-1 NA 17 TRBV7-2 TGTGCCAGCAGCTTAGCAGGGACTAGCGGGACCTACAATGAGCAGTTCTTC CASSLAGTSGTYNEQFF
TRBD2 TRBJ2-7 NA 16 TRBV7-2 TGTGCCAGCAGCTTTAGGGCTAGCGGGGGGCGTTACGAGCAGTACTTC CASSFRASGGRYEQYF
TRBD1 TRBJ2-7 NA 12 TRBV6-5 TGTGCCAGCAGGGACAGGGCAGGGGAGCAGTACTTC CASRDRAGEQYF
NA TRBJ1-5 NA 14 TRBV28 TGTGCCAGCAGTTTAGTACAGAGAAATCAGCCCCAGCATTTT CASSLVQRNQPQHF
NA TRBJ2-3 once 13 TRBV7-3 TGTGCCAGCAGCTTAAATCAGGGAGATACGCAGTATTTT CASSLNQGDTQYF
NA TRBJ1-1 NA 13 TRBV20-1 TGCAGTGCTAGTTTCAGGGTCGGCACTGAAGCTTTCTTT CSASFRVGTEAFF
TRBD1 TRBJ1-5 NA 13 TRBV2 TGTGCCAGCAGTGCACAGGGGAACCAGCCCCAGCATTTT CASSAQGNQPQHF
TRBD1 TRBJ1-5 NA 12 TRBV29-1 TGCAGCGCACGACAGGGGGCTCAGCCCCAGCATTTT CSARQGAQPQHF
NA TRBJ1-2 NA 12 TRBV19 TGTGCCAGTAAGGAAAGGGGAATTGGCTACACCTTC CASKERGIGYTF
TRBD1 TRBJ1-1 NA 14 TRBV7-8 TGTGCCAGCAGCTTAGATACAGGGGTTTTTCAAGCTTTCTTT CASSLDTGVFQAFF
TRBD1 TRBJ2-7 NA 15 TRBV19 TGTGCCAGTAGTACCCGGGACAGGGTGACTCCGGAGCAGTACTTC CASSTRDRVTPEQYF
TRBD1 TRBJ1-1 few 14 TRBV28 TGTGCCGGAGGAAACAGGGGGCGGAACACTGAAGCTTTCTTT CAGGNRGRNTEAFF
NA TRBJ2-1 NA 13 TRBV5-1 TGCGCCAGCAGCTTGGGTAGCGGCGATGAGCAGTTCTTC CASSLGSGDEQFF
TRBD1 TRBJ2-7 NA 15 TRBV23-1 TGCGCCAGCAGTCAAGGGACAGGGTTCGGGTACGAGCAGTACTTC CASSQGTGFGYEQYF
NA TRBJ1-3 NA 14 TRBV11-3 TGTGCCAGACTATCCCAGGGATACGGTATGACCATATATTTT CARLSQGYGMTIYF
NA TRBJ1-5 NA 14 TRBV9 TGTGCCAGCAGCCTAGGACGGGGAAATCAGCCCCAGCATTTT CASSLGRGNQPQHF